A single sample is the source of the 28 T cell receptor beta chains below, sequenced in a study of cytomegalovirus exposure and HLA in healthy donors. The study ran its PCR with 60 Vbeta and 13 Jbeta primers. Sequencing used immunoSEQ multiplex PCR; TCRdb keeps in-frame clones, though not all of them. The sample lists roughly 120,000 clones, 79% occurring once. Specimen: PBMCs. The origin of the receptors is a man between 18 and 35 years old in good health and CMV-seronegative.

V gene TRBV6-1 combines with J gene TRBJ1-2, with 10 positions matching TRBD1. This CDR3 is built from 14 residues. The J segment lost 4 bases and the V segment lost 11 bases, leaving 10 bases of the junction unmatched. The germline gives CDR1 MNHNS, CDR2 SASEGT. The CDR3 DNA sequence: TGTGCCGGAACACGACAGGGGGCGATCTATGGCTACACCTTC. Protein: CAGTRQGAIYGYTF.

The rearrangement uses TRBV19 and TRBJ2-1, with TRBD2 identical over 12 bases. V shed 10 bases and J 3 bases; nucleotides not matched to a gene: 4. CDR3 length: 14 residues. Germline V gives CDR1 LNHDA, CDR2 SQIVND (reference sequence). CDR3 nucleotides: TGTGCCACCAGACTAGCGGGAGACTACAATGAGCAGTTCTTC. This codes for CATRLAGDYNEQFF.

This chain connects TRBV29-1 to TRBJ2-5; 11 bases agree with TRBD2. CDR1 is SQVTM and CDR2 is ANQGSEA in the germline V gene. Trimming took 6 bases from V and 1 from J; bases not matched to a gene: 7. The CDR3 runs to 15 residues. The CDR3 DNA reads TGCAGCGTCCGGACTAGCGGGTTACGCCAAGAGACCCAGTACTTC. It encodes CSVRTSGLRQETQYF.

CDR3 DNA sequence: TGTGCCAGCAGCCCGGGACTAGCGGGAGGCACAGATACGCAGTATTTT. Amino acid sequence: CASSPGLAGGTDTQYF. The V call is TRBV7-3, the J call TRBJ2-3, with 14 bases matching TRBD2. Germline CDR1 SGHTA, CDR2 FQGTGA. J was trimmed by 1 base and V by 5 bases; bases with no gene match: 2. This CDR3 has 16 residues.

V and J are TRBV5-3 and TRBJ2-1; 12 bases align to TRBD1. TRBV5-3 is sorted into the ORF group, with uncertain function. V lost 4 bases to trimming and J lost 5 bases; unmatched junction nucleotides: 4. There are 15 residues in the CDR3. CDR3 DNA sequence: TGTGCCAGAAGCCTGGGACAGGGGGCGAACAATGAGCAGTTCTTC. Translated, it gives CARSLGQGANNEQFF.

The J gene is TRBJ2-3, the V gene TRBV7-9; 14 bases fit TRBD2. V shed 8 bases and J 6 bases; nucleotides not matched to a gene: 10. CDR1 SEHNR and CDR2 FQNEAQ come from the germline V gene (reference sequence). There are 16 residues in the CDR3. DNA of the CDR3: TGTGCCAGCTGCCCGGGGACTAGCGGGAGTGCGGATACGCAGTATTTT. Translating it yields CASCPGTSGSADTQYF.

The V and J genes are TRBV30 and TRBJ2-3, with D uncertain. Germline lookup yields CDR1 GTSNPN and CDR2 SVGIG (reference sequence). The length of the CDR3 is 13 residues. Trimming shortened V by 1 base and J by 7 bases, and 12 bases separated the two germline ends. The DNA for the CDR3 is TGTGCCTGGAGTGCAGGTGTCTTGAATACGCAGTATTTT. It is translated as CAWSAGVLNTQYF.

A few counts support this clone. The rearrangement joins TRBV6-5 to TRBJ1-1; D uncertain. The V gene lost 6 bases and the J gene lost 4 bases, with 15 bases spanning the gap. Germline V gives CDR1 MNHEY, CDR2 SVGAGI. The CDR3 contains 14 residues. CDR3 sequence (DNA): TGTGCCAGCAGGGCCTTTTTAACGGGCACTGAAGCTTTCTTT. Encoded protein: CASRAFLTGTEAFF.

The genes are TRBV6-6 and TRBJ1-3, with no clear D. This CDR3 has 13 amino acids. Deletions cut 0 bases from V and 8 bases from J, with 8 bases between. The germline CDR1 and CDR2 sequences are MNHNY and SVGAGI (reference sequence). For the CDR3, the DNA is TGTGCCAGCAGTTACTCGAGGTTCCACACCATATATTTT. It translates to CASSYSRFHTIYF.

The CDR3 nucleotides read TGCAGCGTTGTAGCGGGCGCCGGGGAGCTGTTTTTT. Its protein product is CSVVAGAGELFF. The genes are TRBV29-1 and TRBJ2-2; 7 nucleotides agree with TRBD2. Germline CDR1 is SQVTM and CDR2 is ANQGSEA. V was pared by 4 bases and J by 6 bases, with 2 bases of the junction left unmatched. The CDR3 has 12 residues.

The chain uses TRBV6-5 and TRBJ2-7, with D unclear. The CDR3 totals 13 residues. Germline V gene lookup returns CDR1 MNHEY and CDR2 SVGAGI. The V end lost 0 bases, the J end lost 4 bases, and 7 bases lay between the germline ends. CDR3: CASSYSAEYEQYV. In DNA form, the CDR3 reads TGTGCCAGCAGTTACTCCGCGGAGTACGAGCAGTACGTC.

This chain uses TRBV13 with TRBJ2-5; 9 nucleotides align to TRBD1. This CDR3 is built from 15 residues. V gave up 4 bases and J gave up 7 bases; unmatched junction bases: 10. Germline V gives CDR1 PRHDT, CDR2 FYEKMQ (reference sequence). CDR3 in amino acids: CASSYRTGEGGTQYF. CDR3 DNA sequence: TGTGCCAGCAGCTACCGGACAGGGGAAGGGGGGACCCAGTACTTC.

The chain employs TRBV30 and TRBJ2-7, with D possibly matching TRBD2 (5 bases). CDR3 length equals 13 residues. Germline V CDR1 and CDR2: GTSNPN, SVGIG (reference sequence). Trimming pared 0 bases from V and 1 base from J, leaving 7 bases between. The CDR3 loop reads CAWSVLVSYEQYF. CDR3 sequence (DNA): TGTGCCTGGAGTGTACTAGTGTCCTACGAGCAGTACTTC.

The CDR3 region is CASSPSDRSGNTIYF. CDR3 bases: TGTGCCAGCTCACCAAGCGACAGGAGTGGAAACACCATATATTTT. The rearrangement links TRBV18 to TRBJ1-3, with D possibly being TRBD1 (6 bases). Between the trimmed V and J ends, which lost 2 bases and 3 bases, there was a span of 11 bases. Germline-derived CDR1 and CDR2 are KGHSH and LQKENI. The CDR3 runs to 15 residues. Using reference TRBV18 and TRBJ1-3 for the parts outside the CDR3, the full variable domain is NAGVMQNPRHLVRRRGQEARLRCSPMKGHSHVYWYRQLPEEGLKFMVYLQKENIIDESGMPKERFSAEFPKEGPSILRIQQVVRGDSAAYFCASSPSDRSGNTIYFGEGSWLTVV.

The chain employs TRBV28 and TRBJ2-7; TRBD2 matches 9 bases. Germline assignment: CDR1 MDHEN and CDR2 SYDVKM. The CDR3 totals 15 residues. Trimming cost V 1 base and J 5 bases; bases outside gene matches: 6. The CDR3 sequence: CASSLSLAGNNEQYF. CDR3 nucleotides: TGTGCCAGCAGTTTATCCCTAGCGGGGAATAACGAGCAGTACTTC.

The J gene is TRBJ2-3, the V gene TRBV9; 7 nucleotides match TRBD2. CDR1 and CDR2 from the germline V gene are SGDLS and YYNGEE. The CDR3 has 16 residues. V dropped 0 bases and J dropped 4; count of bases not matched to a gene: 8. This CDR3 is CASSVDLAEGPDTQYF. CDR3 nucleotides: TGTGCCAGCAGCGTAGACCTAGCGGAGGGGCCAGATACGCAGTATTTT.

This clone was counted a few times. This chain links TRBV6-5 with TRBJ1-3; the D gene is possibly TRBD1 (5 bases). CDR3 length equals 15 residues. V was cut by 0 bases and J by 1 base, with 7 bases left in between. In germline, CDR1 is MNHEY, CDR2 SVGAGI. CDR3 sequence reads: CASSYSGASGNTIYF. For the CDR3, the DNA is TGTGCCAGCAGTTACTCAGGGGCGTCTGGAAACACCATATATTTT.

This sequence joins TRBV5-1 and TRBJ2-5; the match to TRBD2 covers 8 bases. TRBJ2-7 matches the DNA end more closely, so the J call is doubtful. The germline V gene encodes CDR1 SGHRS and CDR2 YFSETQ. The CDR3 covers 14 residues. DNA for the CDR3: TGCGCCAGCAGCTTGGTAGCGGGGTCCTACGAGCAGTACTTC. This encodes CASSLVAGSYEQYF.

CDR3 in amino acids: CASSYNNQETQYF. The CDR3 nucleotides read TGTGCCAGCAGTTACAACAACCAAGAGACCCAGTACTTC. This chain uses TRBV6-5 with TRBJ2-5; D ambiguous. Trimming took 2 bases from V and 0 from J, leaving 4 bases between them. CDR1 and CDR2 from the germline V gene are MNHEY and SVGAGI. The CDR3 sequence is 13 residues long.

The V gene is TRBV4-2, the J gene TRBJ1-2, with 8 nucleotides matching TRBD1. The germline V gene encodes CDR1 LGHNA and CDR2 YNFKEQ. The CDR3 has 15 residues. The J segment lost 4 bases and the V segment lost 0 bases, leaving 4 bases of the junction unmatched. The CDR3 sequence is CASSQDPGGVYGYTF. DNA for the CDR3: TGTGCCAGCAGCCAAGACCCAGGGGGCGTCTATGGCTACACCTTC.

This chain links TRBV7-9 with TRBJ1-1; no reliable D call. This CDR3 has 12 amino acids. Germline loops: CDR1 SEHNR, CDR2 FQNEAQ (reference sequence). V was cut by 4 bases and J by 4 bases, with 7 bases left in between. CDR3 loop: CASSSGGTEAFF. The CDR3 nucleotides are TGTGCCAGCAGCTCGGGAGGCACTGAAGCTTTCTTT.

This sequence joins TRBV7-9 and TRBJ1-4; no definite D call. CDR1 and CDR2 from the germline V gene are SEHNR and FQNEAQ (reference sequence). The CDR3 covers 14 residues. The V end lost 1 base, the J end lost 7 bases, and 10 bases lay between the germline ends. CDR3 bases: TGTGCCAGCAGCTTAGAGGCAGGCCGTGAAAAACTGTTTTTT. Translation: CASSLEAGREKLFF.

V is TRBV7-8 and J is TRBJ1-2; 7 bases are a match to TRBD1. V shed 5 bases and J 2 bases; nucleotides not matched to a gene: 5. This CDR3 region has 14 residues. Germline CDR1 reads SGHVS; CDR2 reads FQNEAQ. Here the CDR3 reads CASSVSQGNYGYTF. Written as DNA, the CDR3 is TGTGCCAGCAGCGTATCACAGGGGAACTATGGCTACACCTTC.

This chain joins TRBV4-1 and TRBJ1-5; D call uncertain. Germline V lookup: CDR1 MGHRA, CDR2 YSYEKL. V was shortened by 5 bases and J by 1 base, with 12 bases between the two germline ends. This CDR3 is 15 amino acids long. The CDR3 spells CASSSTIRSNQPQHF. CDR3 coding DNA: TGCGCCAGCAGCTCAACTATAAGGAGCAATCAGCCCCAGCATTTT.

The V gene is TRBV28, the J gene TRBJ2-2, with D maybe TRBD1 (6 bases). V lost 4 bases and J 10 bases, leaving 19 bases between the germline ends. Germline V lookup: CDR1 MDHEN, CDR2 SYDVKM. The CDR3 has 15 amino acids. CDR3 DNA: TGTGCCAGCAGTTCTACAGGGAGAAGGTCGGAGGAGCTGTTTTTT. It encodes CASSSTGRRSEELFF.

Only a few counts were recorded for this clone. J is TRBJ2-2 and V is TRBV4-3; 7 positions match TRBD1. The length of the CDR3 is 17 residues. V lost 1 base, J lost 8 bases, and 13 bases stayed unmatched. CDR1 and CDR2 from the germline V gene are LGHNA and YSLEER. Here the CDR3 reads CASSQVGQGDRAGELFF. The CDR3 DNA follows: TGCGCCAGCAGCCAAGTAGGACAAGGAGACAGGGCTGGGGAGCTGTTTTTT.

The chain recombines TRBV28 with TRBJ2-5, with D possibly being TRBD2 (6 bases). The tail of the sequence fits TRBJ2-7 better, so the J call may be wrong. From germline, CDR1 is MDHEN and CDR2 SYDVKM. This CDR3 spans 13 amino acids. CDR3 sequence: CASSLEGPYEQYF. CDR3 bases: TGTGCCAGCAGTTTGGAGGGCCCCTACGAGCAGTACTTC.

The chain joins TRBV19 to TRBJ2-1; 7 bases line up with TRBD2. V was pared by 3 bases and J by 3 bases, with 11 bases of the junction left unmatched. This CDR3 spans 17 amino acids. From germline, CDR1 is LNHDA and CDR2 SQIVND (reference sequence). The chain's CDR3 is CASSIAVLAGDYNEQFF. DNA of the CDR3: TGTGCCAGTAGTATCGCCGTCCTTGCGGGGGACTACAATGAGCAGTTCTTC.